This entry describes one T cell receptor beta chain. These data are taken from a study of cytomegalovirus exposure and HLA in healthy donors. The primer mix had 60 Vbeta and 13 Jbeta primers. Clones were sequenced by immunoSEQ multiplex PCR, and TCRdb holds only the in-frame ones, with some missing. The sample shows about 140,000 clones, approximately 80% of them seen only once. The CDR3 sequence is 14 residues long. V was clipped by 5 bases and J by 4 bases; unmatched bases: 7. The germline V gene has CDR1 SGHVS and CDR2 FQNEAQ. The TCR originated in a young man in good health and CMV-seropositive. The sample consisted of PBMCs. The V gene is TRBV7-8, the J gene TRBJ2-7, with TRBD1 identical over 8 bases. CDR3 region: CASSPLDREYEQYF. Written as DNA, the CDR3 is TGTGCCAGCAGCCCACTGGACAGGGAATACGAGCAGTACTTC. Complete variable domain (other parts from reference TRBV7-8 and TRBJ2-7): GAGVSQSPRYKVAKRGQDVALRCDPISGHVSLFWYQQALGQGPEFLTYFQNEAQLDKSGLPSDRFFAERPEGSVSTLKIQRTQQEDSAVYLCASSPLDREYEQYFGPGTRLTVT.